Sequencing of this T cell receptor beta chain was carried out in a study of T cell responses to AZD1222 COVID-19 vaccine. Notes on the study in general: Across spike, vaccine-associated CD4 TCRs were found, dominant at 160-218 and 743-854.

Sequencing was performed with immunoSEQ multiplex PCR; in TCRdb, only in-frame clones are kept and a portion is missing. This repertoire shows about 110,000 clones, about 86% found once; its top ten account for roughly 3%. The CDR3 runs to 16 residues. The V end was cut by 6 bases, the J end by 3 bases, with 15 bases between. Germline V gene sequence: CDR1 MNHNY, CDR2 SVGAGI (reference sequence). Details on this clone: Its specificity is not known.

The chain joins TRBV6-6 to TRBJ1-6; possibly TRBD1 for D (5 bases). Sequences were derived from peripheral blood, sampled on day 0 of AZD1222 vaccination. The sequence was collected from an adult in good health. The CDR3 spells CASRPGTDNYNSPLHF. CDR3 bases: TGTGCCAGCAGACCCGGGACGGACAACTATAATTCACCCCTCCACTTT.